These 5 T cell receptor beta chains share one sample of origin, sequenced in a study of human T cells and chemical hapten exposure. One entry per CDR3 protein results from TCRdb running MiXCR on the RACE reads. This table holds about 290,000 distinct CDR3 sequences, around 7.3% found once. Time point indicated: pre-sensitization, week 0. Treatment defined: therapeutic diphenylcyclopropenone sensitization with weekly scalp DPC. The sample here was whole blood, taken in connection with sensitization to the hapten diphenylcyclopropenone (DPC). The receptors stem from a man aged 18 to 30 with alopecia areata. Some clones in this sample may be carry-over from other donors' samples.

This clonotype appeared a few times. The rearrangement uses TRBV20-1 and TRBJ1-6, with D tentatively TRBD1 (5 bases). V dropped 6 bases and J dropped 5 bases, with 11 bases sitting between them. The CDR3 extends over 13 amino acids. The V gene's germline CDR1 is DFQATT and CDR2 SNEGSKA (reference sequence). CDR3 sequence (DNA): TGCAGTGCCACCGGGGCCGATAATTCACCCCTCCACTTT. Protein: CSATGADNSPLHF.

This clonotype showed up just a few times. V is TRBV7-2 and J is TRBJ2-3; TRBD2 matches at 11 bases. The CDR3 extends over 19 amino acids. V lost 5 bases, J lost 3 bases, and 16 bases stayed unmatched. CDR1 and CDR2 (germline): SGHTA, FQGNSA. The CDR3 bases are TGTGCCAGCAGCCCACTATGGGCCCCTAGCGGGGGGCTGACAGATACGCAGTATTTT. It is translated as CASSPLWAPSGGLTDTQYF.

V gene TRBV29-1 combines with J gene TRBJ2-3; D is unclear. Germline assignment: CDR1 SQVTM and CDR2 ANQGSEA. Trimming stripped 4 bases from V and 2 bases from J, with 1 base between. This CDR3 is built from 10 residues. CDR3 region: CSVVTDTQYF. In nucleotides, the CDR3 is TGCAGCGTTGTCACAGATACGCAGTATTTT.

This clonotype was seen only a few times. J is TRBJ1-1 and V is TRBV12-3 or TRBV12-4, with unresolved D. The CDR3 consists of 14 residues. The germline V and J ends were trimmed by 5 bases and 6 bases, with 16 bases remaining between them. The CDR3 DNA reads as TGTGCCAGCAGTCCACCCGCCGCTAACGCTGAAGCTTTCTTT. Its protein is CASSPPAANAEAFF.

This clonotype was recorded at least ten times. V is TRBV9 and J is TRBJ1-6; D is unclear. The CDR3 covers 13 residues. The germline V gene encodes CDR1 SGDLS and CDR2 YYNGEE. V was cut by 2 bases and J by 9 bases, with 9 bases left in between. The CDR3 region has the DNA TGTGCCAGCAGCGTCGAGGAGGGTTCACCCCTCCACTTT. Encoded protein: CASSVEEGSPLHF.